This TCR beta chain was sequenced during a study of T cell changes during pregnancy in multiple sclerosis. Germline CDR1 KGHSH, CDR2 LQKENI. CDR3 length equals 14 residues. Trimming took 1 base from V and 1 from J, leaving 8 bases between them. Only in-frame clones appear in the TCRdb table, and some are missing; sequencing was by immunoSEQ multiplex PCR. The sample has just over 80,000 clones, more than 90% seen once. This sequence was found in a female donor with multiple sclerosis, enrolled in a pregnancy study. The chain joins TRBV18 to TRBJ2-7; D is uncertain. This sample comprised peripheral blood, obtained in the second trimester of pregnancy. CDR3 amino acids: CASSPRASSYEQYF. The CDR3 bases are TGTGCCAGCTCACCACGGGCCAGTTCCTACGAGCAGTACTTC.